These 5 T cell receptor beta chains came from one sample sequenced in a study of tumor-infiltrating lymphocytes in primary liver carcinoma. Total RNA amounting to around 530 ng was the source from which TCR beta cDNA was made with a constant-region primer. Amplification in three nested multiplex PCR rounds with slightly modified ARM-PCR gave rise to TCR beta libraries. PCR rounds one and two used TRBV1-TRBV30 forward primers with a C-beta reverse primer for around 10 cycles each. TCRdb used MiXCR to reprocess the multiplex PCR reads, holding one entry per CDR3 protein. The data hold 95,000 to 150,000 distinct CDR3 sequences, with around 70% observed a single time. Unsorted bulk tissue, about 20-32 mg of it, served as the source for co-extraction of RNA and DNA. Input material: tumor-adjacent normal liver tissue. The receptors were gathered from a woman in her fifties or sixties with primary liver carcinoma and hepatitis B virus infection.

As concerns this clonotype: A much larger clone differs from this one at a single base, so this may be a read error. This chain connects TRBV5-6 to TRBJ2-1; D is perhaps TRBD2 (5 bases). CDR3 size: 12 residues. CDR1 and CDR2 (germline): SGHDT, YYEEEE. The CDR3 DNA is TGTGTCAGCAGCCGGGACTACAATGAGCAGTTCTTC. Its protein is CVSSRDYNEQFF.

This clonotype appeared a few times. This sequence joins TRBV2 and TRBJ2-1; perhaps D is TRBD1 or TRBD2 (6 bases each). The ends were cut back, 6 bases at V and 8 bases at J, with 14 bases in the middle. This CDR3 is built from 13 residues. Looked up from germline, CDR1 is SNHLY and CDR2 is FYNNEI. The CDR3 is CASSGGQGYEQFF. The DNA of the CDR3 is TGTGCCAGCAGCGGGGGTCAGGGGTATGAGCAGTTCTTC.

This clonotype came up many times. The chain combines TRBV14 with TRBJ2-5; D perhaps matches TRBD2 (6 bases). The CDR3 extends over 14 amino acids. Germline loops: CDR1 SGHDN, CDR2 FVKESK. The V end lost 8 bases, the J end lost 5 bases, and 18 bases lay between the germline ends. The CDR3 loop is CASGGSTGRETQYF. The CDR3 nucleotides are TGTGCCAGCGGAGGGTCAACCGGGCGGGAGACCCAGTACTTC.

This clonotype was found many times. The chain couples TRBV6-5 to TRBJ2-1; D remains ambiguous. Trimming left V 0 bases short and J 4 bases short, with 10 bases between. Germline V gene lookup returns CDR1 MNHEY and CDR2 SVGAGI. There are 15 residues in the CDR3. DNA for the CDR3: TGTGCCAGCAGTTACTCGAGGACGGCTTACAATGAGCAGTTCTTC. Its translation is CASSYSRTAYNEQFF.

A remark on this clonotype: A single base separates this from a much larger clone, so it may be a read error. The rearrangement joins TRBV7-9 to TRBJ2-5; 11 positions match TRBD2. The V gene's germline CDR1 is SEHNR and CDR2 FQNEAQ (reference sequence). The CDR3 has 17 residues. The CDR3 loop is CANSLVTSGSFQETQYF. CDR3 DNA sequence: TGTGCCAACAGCTTAGTCACTAGCGGGAGTTTCCAAGAGACCCAGTACTTC. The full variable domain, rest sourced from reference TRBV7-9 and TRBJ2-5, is DTGVSQNPRHKITKRGQNVTFRCDPISEHNRLYWYRQTLGQGPEFLTYFQNEAQLEKSRLLSDRFSAERPKGSFSTLEIQRTEQGDSAMYLCANSLVTSGSFQETQYFGPGTRLLVL.